This T cell receptor (beta chain) was sequenced for a study of cytomegalovirus exposure and HLA in healthy donors. The study ran its PCR with 60 Vbeta and 13 Jbeta primers. Measured with immunoSEQ multiplex PCR; TCRdb has only the in-frame clones, and not every one. The table includes 87,000 or so clones, approximately 7.7% detected once. Germline-derived CDR1 and CDR2 are MNHEY and SMNVEV (reference sequence). The length of the CDR3 is 12 residues. The V end lost 8 bases, the J end lost 2 bases, and 10 bases lay between the germline ends. A few counts support this clone. The V gene is TRBV27, the J gene TRBJ2-7; D gene ambiguous. This receptor was taken from a man aged 50 or older in good health and CMV-seronegative. The source material was PBMCs. The CDR3: CASWSSPYEQYF. The DNA of the CDR3 is TGTGCCAGCTGGTCCAGTCCCTACGAGCAGTACTTC.